This passage covers 2 T cell receptor beta chains from one sample sequenced in a study of T cell responses to AZD1222 COVID-19 vaccine. The data were produced by immunoSEQ multiplex PCR, yet TCRdb's version contains in-frame clones alone and is incomplete. Of about 110,000 clones listed, over 75% were seen once; the top ten hold around 13%. The specimen was peripheral blood, collected on day 0 of MenACWY control vaccination. These receptors were obtained from an adult in good health.

The gene calls are TRBV27 and TRBJ2-3; D remains ambiguous. Deletions cut 5 bases from V and 5 bases from J, with 8 bases between. Per the germline V gene, CDR1 is MNHEY and CDR2 is SMNVEV (reference sequence). CDR3 size: 12 residues. CDR3 nucleotides: TGTGCCAGCAGTGTGAACCAAGATACGCAGTATTTT. Its translation: CASSVNQDTQYF.

The chain has TRBV7-9 and TRBJ1-2; D ambiguous. The CDR3 covers 14 residues. Germline V gives CDR1 SEHNR, CDR2 FQNEAQ (reference sequence). The V end was cut by 1 base, the J end by 0 bases, with 6 bases between. The DNA of the CDR3 is TGTGCCAGCAGCTTAGAGGGCTCTAACTATGGCTACACCTTC. This sequence encodes CASSLEGSNYGYTF.